This T cell receptor beta chain was sequenced in a study of OX40 agonist ivuxolimab in advanced cancers. At the level of the study: Patients' therapy was ivuxolimab, an antibody that acts as an agonist of OX40 (CD134). The mean age was 60 years, ranging from about 20 to 79, with less than 90% of participants male. The eligibility criteria allowed prior anti-PD-1, anti-PD-L1 or anti-CTLA-4 therapy, and 40% had some.

Data came from immunoSEQ multiplex PCR; TCRdb stores just in-frame clones and leaves some out. The data show 80,000 to 100,000 clones, around 90% seen once. Germline-derived CDR1 and CDR2 are SGHRS and YFSETQ. The V gene end was trimmed by 0 bases and the J gene end by 0 bases; junction bases not matched to a gene: 4. This CDR3 is 17 amino acids long. Points on this clone: Its antigen is not identified.

Notes on the study in general: Among the least clonally expanded were partial responders at 0.1-3.0 mg/kg.

This sequence joins TRBV5-1 and TRBJ2-3; TRBD2 matches 10 bases. The sample in question was CD4+ or CD8+ T cells sorted from blood, obtained in a trial of the OX40 agonist ivuxolimab. This clonotype was sampled from an adult with an advanced solid tumor such as melanoma, head and neck, liver or kidney cancer. In DNA form, the CDR3 reads TGCGCCAGCAGCTTGGGAGCGGGGGGGCCGAGCACAGATACGCAGTATTTT. Translation: CASSLGAGGPSTDTQYF. The full variable domain, in which reference TRBV5-1 and TRBJ2-3 provide the parts outside the CDR3, is KAGVTQTPRYLIKTRGQQVTLSCSPISGHRSVSWYQQTPGQGLQFLFEYFSETQRNKGNFPGRFSGRQFSNSRSEMNVSTLELGDSALYLCASSLGAGGPSTDTQYFGPGTRLTVL.